This T cell receptor (beta chain) came from a study of CD4 T cells in relation to SARS-CoV-2 and coronaviruses. About the study: After around 10 days of antigen culture, PBMC TCR beta CDR3s were sequenced. Shared crossreactive spike epitopes were mapped to their HLA restriction. Overall study findings and caveats: In around three fifths of donors, memory CD4+ clonotypes crossrecognized SARS-CoV-2 and at least one common cold coronavirus spike.

Sequencing used immunoSEQ multiplex PCR; TCRdb keeps in-frame clones, though not all of them. This sample yields 12,000 or so clones, of which roughly three quarters are seen a single time; under 9% belongs to the top ten. As to this clone: The antigen remains undetermined.

Trimming stripped 10 bases from V and 6 bases from J, with 16 bases between. CDR1 and CDR2 (germline): LNHDA, SQIVND (reference sequence). The CDR3 loop spans 13 amino acids. Before the COVID-19 pandemic, during about 2011-2019, CD4+ T cells were taken from unexposed donors. CD4+ T cells were isolated from the cells after more than nine days of culture. Unexposed-donor CD4+ T cells were probed with SARS-CoV-2 S/N and four cold-coronavirus spikes, cells permitting. This sequence was found in a human donor in good health. Sequencing was done on a sample of CD4+ T cells from PBMCs, cultured in vitro. The chain couples TRBV19 to TRBJ2-1; D gene ambiguous. CDR3 nucleotide sequence: TGTGCCACCGTAATGGGCAATGGCAATGAGCAGTTCTTC. This sequence encodes CATVMGNGNEQFF.